The rows below give T cell receptor beta chains drawn from one sample of a study of OX40 agonist ivuxolimab in advanced cancers. Clones were sequenced by immunoSEQ multiplex PCR, and TCRdb holds only the in-frame ones, with some missing. This table holds about 53,000 clones, around 89% found once. The material was CD4+ or CD8+ T cells sorted from blood, obtained in a trial of the OX40 agonist ivuxolimab. The receptor source for this set is an adult with an advanced solid tumor such as melanoma, head and neck, liver or kidney cancer. CDR3s include the opening cysteine and the closing phenylalanine or tryptophan. A D gene is named only where the DNA matches it firmly. The size entry is marked missing in some rows and otherwise reads once, few, many or a size class.

.	.	TRBV9	16	TRBJ1-3	CASSVAADSSGNTIYF	TGTGCCAGCAGCGTAGCTGCGGATTCCTCTGGAAACACCATATATTTT
.	.	TRBV10-3	14	TRBJ1-3	CATWDTSSGNTIYF	TGTGCCACTTGGGACACCAGCTCTGGAAACACCATATATTTT
.	TRBD1	TRBV6-6	14	TRBJ1-2	CASSGETGNYGYTF	TGTGCCAGCAGTGGCGAGACAGGGAACTATGGCTACACCTTC
.	.	TRBV28	14	TRBJ1-2	CASSLPGLGNGYTF	TGTGCCAGCAGTTTGCCAGGGTTGGGGAATGGCTACACCTTC
.	TRBD2	TRBV6-5	16	TRBJ2-3	CASSYSLAESTDTQYF	TGTGCCAGCAGTTACTCCCTAGCGGAGAGCACAGATACGCAGTATTTT
.	.	TRBV6-6	13	TRBJ1-3	CASSTLDRNTIYF	TGTGCCAGCAGTACTCTGGACAGAAACACCATATATTTT
.	.	TRBV4-1	16	TRBJ1-4	CASSRSNAATNEKLFF	TGCGCCAGCAGCCGCTCCAACGCTGCAACTAATGAAAAACTGTTTTTT
.	TRBD1	TRBV28	12	TRBJ2-7	CATGTAPYEQYF	TGTGCAACGGGGACAGCACCCTACGAGCAGTACTTC
.	TRBD1	TRBV11-2	15	TRBJ1-2	CASSLVQGAGRGYTF	TGTGCCAGCAGCTTAGTACAGGGGGCAGGAAGAGGCTACACCTTC
.	.	TRBV12-5	14	TRBJ1-4	CASGLGLYNEKLFF	TGTGCTAGTGGTTTGGGACTGTACAATGAAAAACTGTTTTTT
.	.	TRBV7-9	16	TRBJ1-2	CASSLGGASGGYGYTF	TGTGCCAGCAGCTTAGGGGGGGCCTCGGGAGGCTATGGCTACACCTTC
once	TRBD1	TRBV28	15	TRBJ2-7	CASSLTGGPSYEQYF	TGTGCCAGCAGTTTGACAGGGGGGCCCTCCTACGAGCAGTACTTC
.	TRBD1	TRBV7-9	15	TRBJ2-1	CASSTWDRDMNEQFF	TGTGCCAGCAGCACCTGGGACAGGGACATGAATGAGCAGTTCTTC
.	.	TRBV10-2	13	TRBJ1-1	CASSGRRNTEAFF	TGCGCCAGCAGTGGACGGCGGAACACTGAAGCTTTCTTT
.	TRBD1	TRBV6-1	15	TRBJ2-3	CASSDNRGPTDTQYF	TGTGCCAGCAGTGACAACAGGGGGCCCACAGATACGCAGTATTTT
.	TRBD1	TRBV28	15	TRBJ1-2	CASIPGQGNFNGYTF	TGTGCCAGCATACCAGGACAGGGAAATTTTAATGGCTACACCTTC
.	TRBD1	TRBV19	17	TRBJ2-4	CASSPQIGQGAQNIQYF	TGTGCCAGTAGTCCTCAAATCGGACAGGGGGCACAAAACATTCAGTACTTC
.	.	TRBV30	11	TRBJ1-2	CAWSPGYGYTF	TGTGCCTGGAGTCCAGGCTATGGCTACACCTTC